This is a list of T cell receptor beta chains from one sample in a study of T cell responses to AZD1222 COVID-19 vaccine. TCRdb's table, derived via immunoSEQ multiplex PCR, lists solely in-frame clones and lacks some. The sample records over 110,000 clones, around 91% being singletons. The material was peripheral blood, obtained on day 0 of AZD1222 vaccination. All receptors derive from an adult in good health. Each CDR3 is given with its conserved first and last residue. The D gene is left open where the match is weak. A clone size is listed for some rows: how often the clone was seen (once, few, many), or a class if it is expanded.

v_call: TRBV12-3/TRBV12-4; j_call: TRBJ1-5; clone_size: NA; d_call: NA; cdr3_aa: CASSPTNIPQHF; cdr3_nt: TGTGCCAGCAGTCCGACCAATATACCCCAGCATTTT
v_call: TRBV19; j_call: TRBJ2-1; clone_size: NA; d_call: NA; cdr3_aa: CASSTKAWGNEQFF; cdr3_nt: TGTGCCAGTAGTACGAAAGCTTGGGGCAATGAGCAGTTCTTC
v_call: TRBV28; j_call: TRBJ2-2; clone_size: many; d_call: NA; cdr3_aa: CASSSRRRGPGELFF; cdr3_nt: TGTGCCAGCAGCTCGAGGAGGCGGGGCCCCGGGGAGCTGTTTTTT
v_call: TRBV27; j_call: TRBJ2-7; clone_size: NA; d_call: NA; cdr3_aa: CASSLKSATSYEQYF; cdr3_nt: TGTGCCAGCAGTTTAAAATCGGCTACATCCTACGAGCAGTACTTC
v_call: TRBV5-6; j_call: TRBJ1-5; clone_size: NA; d_call: NA; cdr3_aa: CASSLEGGNQPQHF; cdr3_nt: TGTGCCAGCAGCTTGGAAGGGGGAAATCAGCCCCAGCATTTT
v_call: TRBV5-6; j_call: TRBJ1-1; clone_size: NA; d_call: NA; cdr3_aa: CASSWTPRPEAFF; cdr3_nt: TGTGCCAGCAGTTGGACCCCTCGTCCTGAAGCTTTCTTT
v_call: TRBV7-6; j_call: TRBJ1-4; clone_size: NA; d_call: TRBD1; cdr3_aa: CASSPTGGSNEKLFF; cdr3_nt: TGTGCCAGCAGCCCCACAGGGGGCTCTAATGAAAAACTGTTTTTT
v_call: TRBV3-1/TRBV3-2; j_call: TRBJ2-5; clone_size: NA; d_call: NA; cdr3_aa: CASSQAPFPSGAETQYF; cdr3_nt: TGTGCCAGCAGCCAAGCCCCCTTTCCTTCGGGAGCGGAGACCCAGTACTTC
v_call: TRBV9; j_call: TRBJ1-2; clone_size: NA; d_call: NA; cdr3_aa: CASSVGYGYTF; cdr3_nt: TGTGCCAGCAGCGTAGGCTATGGCTACACCTTC
v_call: TRBV5-1; j_call: TRBJ2-7; clone_size: once; d_call: TRBD1; cdr3_aa: CASTRDRTLEQYF; cdr3_nt: TGCGCCAGCACCCGGGACAGGACCTTGGAGCAGTACTTC
v_call: TRBV30; j_call: TRBJ2-3; clone_size: NA; d_call: NA; cdr3_aa: CAWSEGRGVTDTQYF; cdr3_nt: TGTGCCTGGAGTGAGGGCAGGGGGGTCACAGATACGCAGTATTTT
v_call: TRBV5-1; j_call: TRBJ1-1; clone_size: NA; d_call: NA; cdr3_aa: CASSSSANTEAFF; cdr3_nt: TGCGCCAGCAGCTCTTCGGCGAACACTGAAGCTTTCTTT
v_call: TRBV4-2; j_call: TRBJ1-5; clone_size: NA; d_call: TRBD1; cdr3_aa: CASSQVLQGNQPQHF; cdr3_nt: TGTGCCAGCAGCCAAGTTTTACAGGGGAATCAGCCCCAGCATTTT
v_call: TRBV11-2; j_call: TRBJ2-2; clone_size: NA; d_call: TRBD1; cdr3_aa: CASSSGQGNTGELFF; cdr3_nt: TGTGCCAGCAGCTCGGGACAGGGAAACACCGGGGAGCTGTTTTTT
v_call: TRBV19; j_call: TRBJ1-1; clone_size: NA; d_call: NA; cdr3_aa: CASIGRVNTEAFF; cdr3_nt: TGTGCCAGTATTGGGCGGGTGAACACTGAAGCTTTCTTT
v_call: TRBV5-8; j_call: TRBJ2-7; clone_size: NA; d_call: NA; cdr3_aa: CASSPRHEQYF; cdr3_nt: TGTGCCAGCAGCCCCCGGCACGAGCAGTACTTC
v_call: TRBV14; j_call: TRBJ2-1; clone_size: NA; d_call: TRBD2; cdr3_aa: CASSQPRTSGRGSSYNEQFF; cdr3_nt: TGTGCCAGCAGCCAACCTCGGACTAGCGGGAGGGGGAGCTCCTACAATGAGCAGTTCTTC
v_call: TRBV27; j_call: TRBJ2-7; clone_size: NA; d_call: NA; cdr3_aa: CASSLAGRATYEQYF; cdr3_nt: TGTGCCAGCAGTTTGGCAGGTAGGGCCACCTACGAGCAGTACTTC
v_call: TRBV18; j_call: TRBJ1-6; clone_size: NA; d_call: NA; cdr3_aa: CASSHSEGSPLHF; cdr3_nt: TGTGCCAGCTCTCACTCCGAGGGTTCACCCCTCCACTTT
v_call: TRBV7-2; j_call: TRBJ1-2; clone_size: NA; d_call: TRBD1; cdr3_aa: CASSLAGTAFNYGYTF; cdr3_nt: TGTGCCAGCAGCTTAGCGGGGACAGCCTTTAACTATGGCTACACCTTC
v_call: TRBV10-2; j_call: TRBJ2-7; clone_size: NA; d_call: NA; cdr3_aa: CASSERDRTYEQYF; cdr3_nt: TGCGCCAGCAGTGAGAGAGACAGGACCTACGAGCAGTACTTC
v_call: TRBV4-1; j_call: TRBJ2-5; clone_size: once; d_call: NA; cdr3_aa: CASSPAFRPQETQYF; cdr3_nt: TGCGCCAGCAGCCCCGCCTTCAGACCACAAGAGACCCAGTACTTC
v_call: TRBV13; j_call: TRBJ2-1; clone_size: NA; d_call: TRBD1; cdr3_aa: CASSLRDSIHEQFF; cdr3_nt: TGTGCCAGCAGCTTAAGGGACAGCATTCATGAGCAGTTCTTC
v_call: TRBV12-5; j_call: TRBJ1-5; clone_size: once; d_call: NA; cdr3_aa: CASGLVRISSRQPQHF; cdr3_nt: TGTGCTAGTGGTTTGGTACGAATAAGTTCGCGACAGCCCCAGCATTTT
v_call: TRBV5-1; j_call: TRBJ1-6; clone_size: NA; d_call: NA; cdr3_aa: CASSGTGGHSPLHF; cdr3_nt: TGCGCCAGCAGCGGTACGGGGGGGCACTCACCCCTCCACTTT
v_call: TRBV7-8; j_call: TRBJ2-1; clone_size: NA; d_call: NA; cdr3_aa: CASSHNNEQFF; cdr3_nt: TGTGCCAGCAGCCACAACAATGAGCAGTTCTTC
v_call: TRBV25-1; j_call: TRBJ2-7; clone_size: NA; d_call: NA; cdr3_aa: CASSETYEQYF; cdr3_nt: TGTGCCAGCAGTGAAACTTACGAGCAGTACTTC
v_call: TRBV6-5; j_call: TRBJ2-2; clone_size: NA; d_call: NA; cdr3_aa: CASSSRYTGELFF; cdr3_nt: TGTGCCAGCAGTAGCCGTTATACCGGGGAGCTGTTTTTT
v_call: TRBV14; j_call: TRBJ2-1; clone_size: NA; d_call: TRBD2; cdr3_aa: CASSQEWRGGSESYNEQFF; cdr3_nt: TGTGCCAGCAGCCAAGAATGGCGGGGGGGGTCCGAGTCCTACAATGAGCAGTTCTTC
v_call: TRBV6-5; j_call: TRBJ1-2; clone_size: NA; d_call: TRBD1; cdr3_aa: CASVGYRGINYGYTF; cdr3_nt: TGTGCCAGCGTGGGGTACAGGGGTATTAACTATGGCTACACCTTC
v_call: TRBV18; j_call: TRBJ2-1; clone_size: once; d_call: TRBD2; cdr3_aa: CASSRSTSGGRDEQFF; cdr3_nt: TGTGCCAGCTCCCGTTCCACTAGCGGTGGGAGGGATGAGCAGTTCTTC
v_call: TRBV2; j_call: TRBJ2-1; clone_size: NA; d_call: TRBD2; cdr3_aa: CASSAGASGGVKEQFF; cdr3_nt: TGTGCCAGCAGTGCCGGGGCTAGCGGGGGGGTTAAAGAGCAGTTCTTC
v_call: TRBV27; j_call: TRBJ2-1; clone_size: NA; d_call: NA; cdr3_aa: CASSFQTGNEQFF; cdr3_nt: TGTGCCAGCAGTTTTCAGACGGGAAATGAGCAGTTCTTC
v_call: TRBV6-1; j_call: TRBJ2-1; clone_size: NA; d_call: NA; cdr3_aa: CASSEGTDNEQFF; cdr3_nt: TGTGCCAGCAGTGAAGGTACGGACAATGAGCAGTTCTTC
v_call: TRBV10-3; j_call: TRBJ2-3; clone_size: NA; d_call: TRBD2; cdr3_aa: CAISRNTWGGDTQYF; cdr3_nt: TGTGCCATCAGTCGGAACACGTGGGGGGGAGATACGCAGTATTTT
v_call: TRBV7-6; j_call: TRBJ2-1; clone_size: NA; d_call: TRBD2; cdr3_aa: CASSLYIAGVYNEQFF; cdr3_nt: TGTGCCAGCAGCCTGTATATAGCGGGAGTATACAATGAGCAGTTCTTC
v_call: TRBV27; j_call: TRBJ2-1; clone_size: NA; d_call: NA; cdr3_aa: CASSLSRINEQFF; cdr3_nt: TGTGCCAGCAGTTTATCTAGGATCAATGAGCAGTTCTTC
v_call: TRBV2; j_call: TRBJ1-6; clone_size: NA; d_call: TRBD1; cdr3_aa: CASTLYPGQGIFSPLHF; cdr3_nt: TGTGCCAGTACATTATACCCGGGACAGGGGATTTTTTCACCCCTCCACTTT
v_call: TRBV25-1; j_call: TRBJ1-1; clone_size: NA; d_call: NA; cdr3_aa: CASSGPGGQYGAFF; cdr3_nt: TGTGCCAGCAGTGGCCCCGGGGGGCAATATGGGGCTTTCTTT
v_call: TRBV7-2; j_call: TRBJ1-4; clone_size: NA; d_call: NA; cdr3_aa: CASSLGQLNEKLFF; cdr3_nt: TGTGCCAGCAGCTTAGGACAGCTTAATGAAAAACTGTTTTTT
v_call: TRBV6-1; j_call: TRBJ2-7; clone_size: NA; d_call: TRBD1; cdr3_aa: CASSELGQGPVF; cdr3_nt: TGTGCCAGCAGTGAATTGGGACAGGGGCCCGTTTTT
v_call: TRBV13; j_call: TRBJ1-1; clone_size: NA; d_call: NA; cdr3_aa: CASSSPEGLNTEAFF; cdr3_nt: TGTGCCAGCAGCTCCCCCGAGGGCTTGAACACTGAAGCTTTCTTT
v_call: TRBV5-1; j_call: TRBJ1-6; clone_size: NA; d_call: NA; cdr3_aa: CASSNRTVNSPLHF; cdr3_nt: TGCGCCAGCAGCAACCGGACAGTGAACTCACCCCTCCACTTT
v_call: TRBV11-1; j_call: TRBJ2-1; clone_size: NA; d_call: TRBD1; cdr3_aa: CASSSFRGRYNEQFF; cdr3_nt: TGTGCCAGCAGCTCCTTCAGGGGGCGCTACAATGAGCAGTTCTTC
v_call: TRBV25-1; j_call: TRBJ1-2; clone_size: NA; d_call: TRBD1; cdr3_aa: CASSSQGQGNGYTF; cdr3_nt: TGTGCCAGCAGTAGTCAGGGACAGGGTAACGGCTACACCTTC
v_call: TRBV7-8; j_call: TRBJ1-1; clone_size: few; d_call: TRBD1; cdr3_aa: CASSSQTGVNTEAFF; cdr3_nt: TGTGCCAGCAGCTCCCAGACAGGGGTGAACACTGAAGCTTTCTTT
v_call: TRBV2; j_call: TRBJ2-5; clone_size: NA; d_call: NA; cdr3_aa: CASSPVQTQYF; cdr3_nt: TGTGCCAGCAGCCCCGTGCAGACCCAGTACTTC
v_call: TRBV3-1/TRBV3-2; j_call: TRBJ2-2; clone_size: NA; d_call: TRBD2; cdr3_aa: CASSQLVSGVAGELFF; cdr3_nt: TGTGCCAGCAGCCAATTAGTTAGCGGGGTTGCCGGGGAGCTGTTTTTT
v_call: TRBV2; j_call: TRBJ1-4; clone_size: NA; d_call: NA; cdr3_aa: CASSTHSGVSEKLFF; cdr3_nt: TGTGCCAGCAGTACCCATTCAGGGGTTAGCGAAAAACTGTTTTTT
v_call: TRBV2; j_call: TRBJ1-6; clone_size: once; d_call: NA; cdr3_aa: CASSRQGQGGNSPLHF; cdr3_nt: TGTGCCAGCAGTCGGCAGGGGCAGGGCGGGAATTCACCCCTCCACTTT
v_call: TRBV7-8; j_call: TRBJ2-3; clone_size: NA; d_call: TRBD1; cdr3_aa: CASSLETGGNTDTQYF; cdr3_nt: TGTGCCAGCAGCTTAGAAACAGGGGGCAACACAGATACGCAGTATTTT
v_call: TRBV2; j_call: TRBJ1-2; clone_size: once; d_call: NA; cdr3_aa: CASSESGNYGYTF; cdr3_nt: TGTGCCAGCAGTGAAAGTGGGAACTATGGCTACACCTTC
v_call: TRBV2; j_call: TRBJ1-2; clone_size: NA; d_call: NA; cdr3_aa: CASRLTEKTNYGYTF; cdr3_nt: TGTGCCAGCAGGTTGACAGAAAAGACTAACTATGGCTACACCTTC
v_call: TRBV14; j_call: TRBJ2-1; clone_size: once; d_call: NA; cdr3_aa: CASSQLTSYNEQFF; cdr3_nt: TGTGCCAGCAGCCAACTGACCTCCTACAATGAGCAGTTCTTC
v_call: TRBV10-3; j_call: TRBJ2-7; clone_size: NA; d_call: NA; cdr3_aa: CAISRDAYEQYF; cdr3_nt: TGTGCCATCAGCCGGGATGCCTACGAGCAGTACTTC
v_call: TRBV19; j_call: TRBJ1-3; clone_size: NA; d_call: NA; cdr3_aa: CASRSGDGHGNTIYF; cdr3_nt: TGTGCCAGTCGATCCGGGGACGGGCACGGAAACACCATATATTTT
v_call: TRBV9; j_call: TRBJ2-7; clone_size: NA; d_call: TRBD2; cdr3_aa: CASSSSSGRASYEQYF; cdr3_nt: TGTGCCAGCAGCTCCAGTAGCGGGAGGGCCTCCTACGAGCAGTACTTC